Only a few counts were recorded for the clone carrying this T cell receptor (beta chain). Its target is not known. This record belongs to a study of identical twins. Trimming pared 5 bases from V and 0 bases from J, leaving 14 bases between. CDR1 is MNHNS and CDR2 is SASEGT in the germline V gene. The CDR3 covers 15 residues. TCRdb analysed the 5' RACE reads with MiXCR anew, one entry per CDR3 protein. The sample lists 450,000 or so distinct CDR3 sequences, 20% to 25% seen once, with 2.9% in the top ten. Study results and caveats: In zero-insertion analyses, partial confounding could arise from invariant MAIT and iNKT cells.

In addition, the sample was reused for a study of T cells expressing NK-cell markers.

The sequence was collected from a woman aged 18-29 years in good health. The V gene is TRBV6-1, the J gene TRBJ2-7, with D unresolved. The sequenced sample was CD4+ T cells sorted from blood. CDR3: CASSTPVADSYEQYF. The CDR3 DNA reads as TGTGCCAGCAGTACCCCCGTGGCCGACTCCTACGAGCAGTACTTC.